The clone carrying this TCR beta chain appeared a few times. The antigen is undetermined. CDR1 is SGDLS, CDR2 YYNGEE, per germline. V shed 3 bases and J shed 9 bases, with 16 bases lying between them. This CDR3 is built from 15 residues. The entirety of the isolated RNA underwent reverse transcription, so expressed TCRB transcripts were sequenced. Repertoires were generated with immunoSEQ multiplex PCR, while TCRdb's copy carries only in-frame clones and drops some. Of hundreds of thousands of clones detected, roughly 13% appear once; the ten largest clones hold nearly 0.04%. These data originate in a study of beta chain features in type 1 diabetes. Findings of the study overall: Moderately but significantly shorter TCRB CDR3s were found in Type 1 diabetes patients in all four CD4+ subsets.

The receptor was derived from a man aged 18 to 35 with type 1 diabetes. Material for sequencing was naive CD4+ T cells from blood. V is TRBV9 and J is TRBJ1-6; no reliable D call. DNA of the CDR3: TGTGCCAGCAGCGGCCTGGAGGTTGTGGGTTCACCCCTCCACTTT. This gives the protein CASSGLEVVGSPLHF.